The rows below give T cell receptor beta chains drawn from one sample of a study of blood T cell repertoires in COVID-19. Measured with immunoSEQ multiplex PCR; TCRdb has only the in-frame clones, and not every one. The data show approximately 170,000 clones, 84% seen once. Sequenced: peripheral blood. These TCRs come from a woman over 75 with COVID-19, enrolled during active disease. The conserved cysteine and the conserved F or W are not part of the CDR3 here. Where a row states a size, it is once, few, many or the class of an expanded clone; other rows omit it.

V	size	J	CDR3
TRBV28	NA	TRBJ2-1	ASTRYNEQF
TRBV7-8	NA	TRBJ2-1	ASSLAEAAPYNEQF
TRBV27	NA	TRBJ2-5	ASSHGAPETQY
TRBV5-1	NA	TRBJ2-1	ASRGTGSSYNEQF
TRBV19	NA	TRBJ2-1	ASMKLAGGKGSYNEQF
TRBV27	NA	TRBJ2-1	ASSIQPGTSVYNEQF
TRBV2	NA	TRBJ2-3	ASSLDRGQDTQY
TRBV24-1	NA	TRBJ2-7	ATSSGSREQY
TRBV19	NA	TRBJ1-6	ASIARSGTTPSPLH
TRBV6-5	NA	TRBJ1-4	ASGDRGGNEKLF
TRBV14	NA	TRBJ2-1	ASSLGGEQF
TRBV20-1	NA	TRBJ1-3	SASGWRGREGNTIY
TRBV18	once	TRBJ2-3	ASSPLFTGNTDTQY
TRBV7-3	NA	TRBJ2-5	ASSLDGTGRRTQY
TRBV6-6	NA	TRBJ2-1	ASSAVAPEQF
TRBV5-1	NA	TRBJ1-1	ASSPDGQGNTEAF
TRBV5-5	NA	TRBJ1-2	ASSLGTDYGYT
TRBV9	few	TRBJ1-3	ASSVISGNTIY
TRBV7-2	NA	TRBJ1-4	ASSLVRSEKLF
TRBV30	NA	TRBJ2-7	AWSSLYEQY
TRBV30	NA	TRBJ2-5	AWSVHLTSLSGQGARETQY
TRBV7-9	NA	TRBJ2-7	ASSPGAGVSYEQY